The subject of this entry is one T cell receptor (beta chain). The antigen it recognizes is unknown. No base quality values were provided; no much bigger clone lies one nucleotide off. These data originate in a study of T cell responses to AZD1222 COVID-19 vaccine (dated by TCRdb to about 2021). Regarding the complete study: AZD1222 recipients given second doses at about 4 weeks or at about 12 weeks were pooled, since spike-specific TCR depth and breadth were not found to differ between the two schedules. A total of over 230 trial participants underwent TCR sequencing, of whom about 200 received two doses of AZD1222 and approximately 25 received two doses of the MenACWY control vaccine. Trial participants were enrolled by age into 18-55, 56-69 and 70-plus year subgroups, with roughly 160, 29 and 62 TCR-sequenced participants respectively.

The CDR3 regions of human TCRbeta chains were analyzed by immunosequencing. Processing in the source paper ran as follows. TCRs in the repertoires were matched against a reference library of SARS-CoV-2-specific TCRs that had been generated with the MIRA antigen-specificity platform. Breadth was defined as the fraction of unique TCRs that were SARS-CoV-2-associated. Depth was defined as the fraction of total T cells that were SARS-CoV-2-associated. Using the MIRA data, each spike-specific TCR was mapped to the spike region that the TCR reacts to and placed in a CD4 or CD8 class. Log10-transformed breadth and depth values were compared by one-way ANOVA with Sidak's multiple comparisons tests. TCRdb obtained this table from immuneACCESS and retained in-frame rearrangements with V and J assigned. These tables miss some clones; where compared with another copy, unresolved V genes account for less than half of the shortfall, and the remainder is unexplained. V and J calls and clone size are as listed in that table; D and trimming were resolved from the DNA. The sample records roughly 150,000 clones, roughly 88% of which are singletons. The ten largest clones take up roughly 2% of the sample.

Study-wide conclusions, independent of this receptor: Because no samples from the day 14 peak response were available, repertoires could be characterized only after the peak T cell response. Most participants were white British and females outnumbered males, and the authors suggested that clonal diversity may have been underestimated. Nearly half of unique spike-specific TCRs reportedly recognized epitopes outside regions mutated in the B.1.351 and B.1.1.7 variants. Conclusions about previously exposed vaccinees were limited because only six AZD1222 recipients were SARS-CoV-2 seropositive at baseline. The 56-69-year group was small, and its depth increase did not reach significance, likely because of low power. The whole spike protein was spanned by vaccine-associated CD4 TCRs, and dominant responses were seen in regions 160-218 and 743-854. After two AZD1222 doses, spike-specific TCR breadth and depth were significantly higher than at day 0 and than in MenACWY recipients.

V was cut back by 2 bases and J by 9 bases, leaving a gap of 16 bases between them. The CDR3 starts with the cysteine, ends with the phenylalanine, and has 14 residues. Of the read, only the CDR3 DNA is kept; its 42 bases are in frame from base 1. The germline V gene (reference sequence) specifies GTSNPN as CDR1 and SVGIG as CDR2. Reading the label with the study, this specimen's time point is: baseline before first vaccination. Vaccinee samples were obtained from the UK trials COV001 and COV002, which included a single-blind randomized controlled phase 2/3 trial of AZD1222 (ChAdOx1 nCoV-19) in healthy adults. Trial participant PBMC samples were collected at day 0 and day 28 after the second dose for TCRbeta chain sequencing.

This sequence uses TRBV30 and TRBJ1-4; tentative D gene TRBD1, with 5 bases matching. The input for sequencing was peripheral blood, taken on day 0 of AZD1222 vaccination. This sequence was found in an adult in good health. Read as DNA, the sequence is TGTGCCTGGAGTCGGGGCGAAGGGCCGCAAAAACTGTTTTTT. Translation gives CAWSRGEGPQKLFF.